This T cell receptor (beta chain) is drawn from a study of T-cell reconstitution after alpha-beta-depleted transplantation in children. This clonotype was observed many times. Molecular barcoding with unique molecular identifiers was used for the TCRbeta library. TCRdb re-called the PCR reads through MiXCR, storing one row per CDR3 protein. The data contain hundreds of thousands of distinct CDR3 sequences, approximately 12% of them singletons. This CDR3 region has 15 residues. Trimming took 0 bases from V and 0 from J, leaving 7 bases between them. Germline values: CDR1 SGHDT, CDR2 YYEEEE. The TCR originated in a human donor who donated a stem cell graft to a child with acute lymphoblastic leukemia. The sequencing here drew on PBMCs from the stem cell graft donor, taken from the stem cell graft. The chain has TRBV5-6 and TRBJ1-5, with D possibly TRBD1 on 5 matching bases. CDR3 nucleotides: TGTGCCAGCAGCTTGGGGGGCGGTAGCAATCAGCCCCAGCATTTT. Protein: CASSLGGGSNQPQHF. Full variable domain (outside the CDR3, taken from reference TRBV5-6 and TRBJ1-5): DAGVTQSPTHLIKTRGQQVTLRCSPKSGHDTVSWYQQALGQGPQFIFQYYEEEERQRGNFPDRFSGHQFPNYSSELNVNALLLGDSALYLCASSLGGGSNQPQHFGDGTRLSIL.